This T cell receptor beta chain stems from a study of beta chain features in type 1 diabetes. Germline V gene lookup returns CDR1 LNHDA and CDR2 SQIVND (reference sequence). This CDR3 spans 14 amino acids. V dropped 5 bases and J dropped 2 bases, with 11 bases sitting between them. TCRB transcripts that were expressed got sequenced, as all of the isolated RNA had been reverse transcribed. Using immunoSEQ multiplex PCR, the repertoire was profiled, and TCRdb retains in-frame clones only, with some absent. The sample consists of hundreds of thousands of clones, roughly 15% of them appearing once. This receptor was obtained from a young woman in good health. V gene TRBV19 combines with J gene TRBJ2-3; no clear D gene. Sequencing was done on a sample of naive CD4+ T cells from blood. The CDR3 region has the DNA TGTGCCAGTAGTCCCCGGGTTGTCACAGATACGCAGTATTTT. Translated: CASSPRVVTDTQYF.